This TCR beta chain is from a study of blood T cell repertoires in COVID-19 (dated by TCRdb to 2020 to 2022). Study-wide context: Samples covering the acute and convalescent phases of COVID-19 were provided by collaborators in the United States, Italy and Spain. The prospective study material was composed of cDNA or gDNA derived from T cells, B-cell-depleted T cells, or PBMCs. Subjects who had been exposed to COVID-19, were actively infected with it, or had recovered from it provided the deeply sampled blood TCRbeta repertoires that made up the dataset. A freely available public database, intended as a resource for researchers studying the immune response to SARS-CoV-2, is where the repertoires were released. Samples were obtained from the ongoing ImmuneRACE study (first 160 participants) and from 1,254 subjects provided by 6 global collaborators. Sample metadata almost always included a de-identified subject ID, COVID-19 status, age in years and sex. Where available, HLA class I and class II types were taken from metadata supplied by the sample provider and were not determined by assay-based typing. General study outcomes and caveats: The amount of clinical and demographic metadata varied by source and participant and was provided uncurated.

Each collaborating institution followed its own protocols to collect whole blood in K2EDTA tubes. Collaborator samples were shipped for TCRbeta analysis as frozen whole blood, isolated PBMCs, or DNA extracted from either sample type. Comments on this clone: There is no known antigen for this receptor. Base quality data are lacking; no much larger clone is found one base away.

The immunoSEQ Assay, a bias-controlled multiplex PCR, was used to amplify TCRbeta CDR3 regions from genomic DNA. The original methods were these. Nucleated cell counts per sample were estimated from amplification of reference gene primers within the assay. To quantify the absolute abundance of each unique TCRbeta CDR3 rearrangement, sequence reads were collapsed and filtered. For each sample, productive Simpson clonality was calculated as the square root of Simpson's diversity index over productive rearrangements. TCRdb holds this immuneACCESS table with in-frame rearrangements only. Some clones are missing; in checked studies, unresolved V genes explain under half, and the rest has no known cause. V and J calls and clone size follow that table, whereas D and trimming were derived from the DNA. Across this sample there are some 190,000 clones, with 70% to 90% seen only once. The ten largest clones add up to roughly 11% of the sample.

The sequence was collected from a human donor with active or convalescent COVID-19. The donor label of this sample is uncertain. The sequenced material came from peripheral blood.

Here the CDR3 is given as CAWRAALRSYEQYF. The DNA sequence is as follows: TGTGCCTGGAGAGCGGCTCTACGCTCCTACGAGCAGTACTTC. The V and J genes are TRBV30 and TRBJ2-7; the D gene is possibly TRBD2, with 5 bases matching. CDR1 and CDR2 were assigned from the germline V gene (reference sequence) as GTSNPN and SVGIG. The cysteine opens and the phenylalanine closes a CDR3 of 14 amino acids. The read is trimmed to its CDR3 DNA, 42 bases read in frame from base 1. Trimming removed 3 bases from V and 0 bases from J, leaving 12 bases between the germline ends.